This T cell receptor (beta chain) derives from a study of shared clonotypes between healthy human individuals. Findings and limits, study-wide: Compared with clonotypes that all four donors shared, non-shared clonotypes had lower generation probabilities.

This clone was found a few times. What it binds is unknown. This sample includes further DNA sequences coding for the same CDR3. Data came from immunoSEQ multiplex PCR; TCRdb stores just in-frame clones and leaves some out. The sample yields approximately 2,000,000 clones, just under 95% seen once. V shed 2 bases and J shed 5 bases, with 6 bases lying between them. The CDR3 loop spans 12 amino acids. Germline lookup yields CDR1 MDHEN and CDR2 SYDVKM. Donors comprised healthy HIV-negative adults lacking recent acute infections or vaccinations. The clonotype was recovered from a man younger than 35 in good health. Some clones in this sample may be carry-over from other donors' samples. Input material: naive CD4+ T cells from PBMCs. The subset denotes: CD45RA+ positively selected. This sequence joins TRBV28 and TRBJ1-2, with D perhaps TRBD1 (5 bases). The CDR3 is CASSLQGYGYTF. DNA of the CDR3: TGTGCCAGCAGTTTACAGGGATATGGCTACACCTTC.